The 10 T cell receptor beta chains below were found in one sample sequenced in a study of T cells after yellow fever vaccination. TCRdb fed the 5' RACE reads into MiXCR, producing one record per CDR3 protein. The data show roughly 300,000 distinct CDR3 sequences, around 7% seen once. Sequences were derived from PBMCs, sampled roughly 45 days after the first yellow fever vaccination. Every receptor here comes from a man in his late teens or twenties who received the YFV17D yellow fever vaccine.

The V gene is TRBV5-1, the J gene TRBJ1-6; the match to TRBD1 covers 9 bases. V lost 3 bases and J lost 7; bases outside the gene matches: 2. Germline CDR1 and CDR2: SGHRS and YFSETQ. This CDR3 spans 14 amino acids. The CDR3 here is CASSSGTGNSPLHF. CDR3 in DNA: TGCGCCAGCAGCTCCGGGACAGGGAATTCACCCCTCCACTTT.

The J gene is TRBJ1-6, the V gene TRBV5-1, with a weak D call TRBD1 (5 bases). With 0 bases removed from V and 7 bases from J, the gap between germline ends came to 11 bases. The CDR3 runs 15 residues. Germline V gene data show CDR1 as SGHRS and CDR2 as YFSETQ. In DNA, the CDR3 is TGCGCCAGCAGCTTGGTGCCAGGGCTGAATTCACCCCTCCACTTT. The encoded protein is CASSLVPGLNSPLHF.

V and J are TRBV5-1 and TRBJ2-3; 9 bases agree with TRBD2. Trimming removed 2 bases from V and 5 bases from J; junction bases left unmatched: 9. CDR1 SGHRS and CDR2 YFSETQ come from the germline V gene. The CDR3 totals 16 residues. CDR3 loop: CASSLSRGGAGDTQYF. Written as DNA, the CDR3 is TGCGCCAGCAGCTTATCCCGCGGGGGGGCGGGAGATACGCAGTATTTT.

The chain has TRBV5-1 and TRBJ1-1, with TRBD1 identical over 7 bases. Germline V gives CDR1 SGHRS, CDR2 YFSETQ. The length of the CDR3 is 17 residues. With V trimmed by 3 bases and J by 3 bases, 14 bases remained unmatched. The CDR3 nucleotides read TGCGCCAGCAGCTACGCCACAGGGGCCGAGGGTTACACTGAAGCTTTCTTT. This gives the protein CASSYATGAEGYTEAFF.

About this clonotype: Germline is not matched at one junction end, which may reflect a read error. The chain carries TRBV18 and TRBJ1-4; D is undetermined. The CDR3 covers 15 residues. From germline, CDR1 is KGHSH and CDR2 LQKENI. CDR3 sequence: CASSLTGRGNEKQFF. DNA of the CDR3: TGTGCCAGCTCACTGACCGGACGGGGTAATGAAAAACAGTTTTTT.

The chain employs TRBV7-8 and TRBJ2-7; D gene ambiguous. Per germline, CDR1 SGHVS and CDR2 FQNEAQ. With 4 bases removed from V and 2 bases from J, the gap between germline ends came to 12 bases. The CDR3 has 14 residues. CDR3 nucleotide sequence: TGTGCCAGCAGCTCCCGGATTTTAACCTACGAGCAGTACTTC. Translated, it gives CASSSRILTYEQYF. Variable domain in full (rest from reference TRBV7-8 and TRBJ2-7): GAGVSQSPRYKVAKRGQDVALRCDPISGHVSLFWYQQALGQGPEFLTYFQNEAQLDKSGLPSDRFFAERPEGSVSTLKIQRTQQEDSAVYLCASSSRILTYEQYFGPGTRLTVT.

The CDR3 DNA reads TGTGCCAGCAGTGAGGGTACGGCCCAAGAGACCCAGTACTTC. Residues: CASSEGTAQETQYF. This chain links TRBV2 with TRBJ2-5; D is unclear. Trimming took off 3 bases at V and 1 base at J, with 9 bases between the two ends. This CDR3 region has 14 residues. Looked up from germline, CDR1 is SNHLY and CDR2 is FYNNEI. Complete variable domain (other parts from reference TRBV2 and TRBJ2-5): EPEVTQTPSHQVTQMGQEVILRCVPISNHLYFYWYRQILGQKVEFLVSFYNNEISEKSEIFDDQFSVERPDGSNFTLKIRSTKLEDSAMYFCASSEGTAQETQYFGPGTRLLVL.

This clonotype has only a few counts. The chain couples TRBV7-2 to TRBJ2-1; the D is unclear. The CDR3 runs 14 residues. Trimming removed 1 base from V and 1 base from J, with 5 bases in between. CDR1 and CDR2 (germline): SGHTA, FQGNSA. In DNA, the CDR3 is TGTGCCAGCAGCTTAGTGGGGTCCTACAATGAGCAGTTCTTC. This sequence encodes CASSLVGSYNEQFF. Full variable domain (outside the CDR3, taken from reference TRBV7-2 and TRBJ2-1): GAGVSQSPSNKVTEKGKDVELRCDPISGHTALYWYRQSLGQGLEFLIYFQGNSAPDKSGLPSDRFSAERTGGSVSTLTIQRTQQEDSAVYLCASSLVGSYNEQFFGPGTRLTVL.

In its sample, this clonotype was seen a few times. Written as DNA, the CDR3 is TGCGCCAGCAGCTTGGGGGTCCGTCTGGAAAAACTGTTTTTT. It yields the protein CASSLGVRLEKLFF. The J gene is TRBJ1-4, the V gene TRBV5-1; the D is unclear. Germline CDR1 and CDR2: SGHRS and YFSETQ. Trimming removed 0 bases from V and 8 bases from J, with 11 bases in between. The CDR3 contains 14 residues.

Only a few counts were recorded for this clonotype. V usage is TRBV20-1 and J usage is TRBJ2-5; 9 nucleotides line up with TRBD2. In germline, CDR1 is DFQATT, CDR2 SNEGSKA (reference sequence). With 0 bases clipped from V and 1 base from J, the junction kept 9 bases outside the gene matches. The CDR3 loop spans 17 amino acids. The chain's CDR3 is CSARDLGASGTQETQYF. The CDR3 region has the DNA TGCAGTGCTAGAGATCTCGGGGCTAGCGGGACCCAAGAGACCCAGTACTTC.